The 9 T cell receptor beta chains in this list originate from one sample, sequenced in a study of shared clonotypes between healthy human individuals. Profiling relied on immunoSEQ multiplex PCR, and the TCRdb table lists in-frame clones only, not all of them. The sample yields approximately 2.5 million clones, approximately 94% seen once. Source material: naive CD4+ T cells sorted from blood. Subset defined: CD45RA+ positively selected. The source is a man between 18 and 29 years old in good health.

This chain uses TRBV6-5 with TRBJ2-2, with D possibly being TRBD1 (6 bases). The CDR3 consists of 14 residues. The V end was cut by 6 bases, the J end by 5 bases, with 13 bases between. Germline V lookup: CDR1 MNHEY, CDR2 SVGAGI. In DNA form, the CDR3 reads TGTGCCAGCAGCCGAGAAAGGGGGACCGGGGAGCTGTTTTTT. Amino acids: CASSRERGTGELFF.

The rearrangement joins TRBV29-1 to TRBJ1-3; D gene ambiguous. Trimming stripped 3 bases from V and 0 bases from J, with 12 bases between. Germline V gene sequence: CDR1 SQVTM, CDR2 ANQGSEA. This CDR3 has 15 residues. CDR3 coding DNA: TGCAGCGTTGACGGAAGGGCAAGCTCTGGAAACACCATATATTTT. Its translation: CSVDGRASSGNTIYF.

The count of this clone is one. The V gene is TRBV5-8, the J gene TRBJ2-1; 9 nucleotides match TRBD2. CDR3 size: 17 residues. Per germline, CDR1 SGHTS and CDR2 YDEGEE. The ends lost 1 base at V and 4 bases at J; junction bases unmatched: 9. The CDR3 sequence: CASSLSMTSGYYNEQFF. CDR3 in DNA: TGTGCCAGCAGCTTGTCAATGACTAGCGGATATTACAATGAGCAGTTCTTC.

The rearrangement uses TRBV10-3 and TRBJ2-7; the D gene is possibly TRBD1 (6 bases). Trimming stripped 4 bases from V and 6 bases from J, with 10 bases between. Looked up from germline, CDR1 is ENHRY and CDR2 is SYGVKD. The length of the CDR3 is 12 residues. The CDR3 protein is CAISGGRGEQYF. The CDR3 DNA reads as TGTGCCATCAGTGGGGGCAGGGGCGAGCAGTACTTC.

The chain has TRBV6-5 and TRBJ1-1; a possible D gene is TRBD1 (5 bases). The germline CDR1 and CDR2 sequences are MNHEY and SVGAGI. V was cut by 6 bases and J by 1 base, with 15 bases left in between. This CDR3 contains 15 residues. In nucleotides, the CDR3 is TGTGCCAGCAGCCCCGTCTGGGGGTCGAACACTGAAGCTTTCTTT. Translating gives CASSPVWGSNTEAFF.

This chain links TRBV6-5 with TRBJ1-4; D is unresolved. The germline V gene encodes CDR1 MNHEY and CDR2 SVGAGI. V lost 4 bases, J lost 5 bases, and 11 bases lay in between. CDR3 length: 14 amino acids. In DNA form, the CDR3 reads TGTGCCAGCAGTTTCACCGGTCTCAATGAAAAACTGTTTTTT. It codes for CASSFTGLNEKLFF.

The CDR3 protein is CASSGLPAGAGEQFF. CDR3 nucleotides: TGCGCCAGCAGCGGGCTGCCCGCCGGGGCCGGTGAGCAGTTCTTC. This chain connects TRBV5-1 to TRBJ2-1, with D possibly being TRBD1 or TRBD2 (5 bases each). The ends were cut back, 4 bases at V and 9 bases at J, with 20 bases in the middle. From germline, CDR1 is SGHRS and CDR2 YFSETQ. This CDR3 has 15 residues.

J is TRBJ1-2 and V is TRBV5-1, with D unclear. Germline lookup yields CDR1 SGHRS and CDR2 YFSETQ. The CDR3 contains 12 residues. V lost 4 bases and J 1 base, leaving 5 bases between the germline ends. CDR3 residues: CASSGVNYGYTF. The CDR3 DNA is TGCGCCAGCAGCGGGGTTAACTATGGCTACACCTTC.

The rearrangement uses TRBV7-9 and TRBJ2-5; 8 bases map to TRBD2. The length of the CDR3 is 15 residues. V lost 5 bases, J lost 7 bases, and 12 bases stayed unmatched. Germline CDR1 is SEHNR and CDR2 is FQNEAQ (reference sequence). The CDR3 nucleotides read TGTGCCAGCAGCCTCACCGGCGGGGGGCCCTGGACCCAGTACTTC. Translation gives CASSLTGGGPWTQYF.